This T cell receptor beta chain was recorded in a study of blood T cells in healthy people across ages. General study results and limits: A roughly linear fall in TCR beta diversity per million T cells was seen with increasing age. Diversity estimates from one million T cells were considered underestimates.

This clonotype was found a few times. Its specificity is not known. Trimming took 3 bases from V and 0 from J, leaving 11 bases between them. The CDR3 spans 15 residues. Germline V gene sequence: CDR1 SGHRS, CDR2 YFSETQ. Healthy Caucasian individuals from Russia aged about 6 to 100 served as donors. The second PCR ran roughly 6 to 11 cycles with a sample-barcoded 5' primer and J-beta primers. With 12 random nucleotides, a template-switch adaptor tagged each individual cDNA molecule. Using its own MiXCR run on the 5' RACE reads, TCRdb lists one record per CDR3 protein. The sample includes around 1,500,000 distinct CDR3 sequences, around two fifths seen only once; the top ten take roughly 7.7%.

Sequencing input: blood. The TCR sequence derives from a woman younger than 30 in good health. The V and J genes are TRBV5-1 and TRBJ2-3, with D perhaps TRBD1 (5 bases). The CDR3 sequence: CASSSSGASTDTQYF. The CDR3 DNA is TGCGCCAGCAGCTCGTCTGGGGCTAGCACAGATACGCAGTATTTT.